This TCR beta chain was observed in a study of T cell repertoires in ileal Crohn's disease. Study conclusions and caveats: Clonal expansions were more frequent in active smokers than non-smokers at surgery.

Patients were adults with ileal or ileocolonic Crohn's disease needing resection. CDR1 and CDR2 (germline): SGHAT, FQDESV (reference sequence). The CDR3 totals 13 residues. V was trimmed by 5 bases and J by 4 bases, leaving 11 bases between them. For this clone: What it recognizes is unknown.

Approximately 550 nanograms of biopsy DNA per sample underwent TCRB immunosequencing. TCRdb keeps only in-frame clones here, not all; method: immunoSEQ multiplex PCR. The sample has 14,000 or so clones, 80% to 85% seen once; the top ten hold less than 6.5%. The clonotype originates from an adult with Crohn's disease. Material for sequencing was ileal tissue. The chain combines TRBV11-1 with TRBJ1-1; D remains unclear. CDR3 in DNA: TGTGCCAGCAGCCCAAACTGGGCCACTGAAGCTTTCTTT. Translated, it gives CASSPNWATEAFF.